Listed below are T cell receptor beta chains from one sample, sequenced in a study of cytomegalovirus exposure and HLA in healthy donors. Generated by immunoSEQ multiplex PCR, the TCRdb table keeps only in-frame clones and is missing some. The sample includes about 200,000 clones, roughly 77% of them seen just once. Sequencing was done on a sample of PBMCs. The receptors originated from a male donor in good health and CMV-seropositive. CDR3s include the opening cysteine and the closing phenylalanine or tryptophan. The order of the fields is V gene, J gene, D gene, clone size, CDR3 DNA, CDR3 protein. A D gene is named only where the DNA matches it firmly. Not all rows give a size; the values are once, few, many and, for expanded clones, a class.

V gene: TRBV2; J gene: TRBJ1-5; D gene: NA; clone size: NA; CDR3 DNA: TGTGCCAGCAGTGAAGATTGTATGGGGTGCGGGTCCCATAGCAATCAGCCCCAGCATTTT; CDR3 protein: CASSEDCMGCGSHSNQPQHF
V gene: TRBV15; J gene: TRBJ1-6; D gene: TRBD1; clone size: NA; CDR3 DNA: TGTGCCACCAGCAGAGTGACAGGGAGTTCACCCCTCCACTTT; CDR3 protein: CATSRVTGSSPLHF
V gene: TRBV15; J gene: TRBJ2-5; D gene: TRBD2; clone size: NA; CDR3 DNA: TGTGCCACCAGCAGAGGAGCGGGGGGTCAAGAGACCCAGTACTTC; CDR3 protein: CATSRGAGGQETQYF
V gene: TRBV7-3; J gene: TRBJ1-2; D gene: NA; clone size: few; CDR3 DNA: TGTGCCAGCAGCCCCGACGGGAACCCCTATGGCTACACCTTC; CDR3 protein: CASSPDGNPYGYTF
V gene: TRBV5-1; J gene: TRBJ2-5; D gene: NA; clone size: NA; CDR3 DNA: TGCGCCAGCAGCCAGGGGGAGACCCAGTACTTC; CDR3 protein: CASSQGETQYF
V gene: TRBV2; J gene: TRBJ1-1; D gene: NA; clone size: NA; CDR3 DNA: TGTGCCAGCAGCCCCGGGGGGGGCAAGTCTGAAGCTTTCTTT; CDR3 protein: CASSPGGGKSEAFF
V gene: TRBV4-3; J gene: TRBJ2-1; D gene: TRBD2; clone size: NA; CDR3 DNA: TGCGCCAGCAGCCTAATCGGGACTAGCGGGATGAATGAGCAGTTCTTC; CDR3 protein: CASSLIGTSGMNEQFF
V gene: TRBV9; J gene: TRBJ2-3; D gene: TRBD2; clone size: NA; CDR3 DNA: TGTGCCAGCAGCGTAGCTTCCAGACTAGCGGGGGGGCCGAATAGCACAGATACGCAGTATTTT; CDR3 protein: CASSVASRLAGGPNSTDTQYF
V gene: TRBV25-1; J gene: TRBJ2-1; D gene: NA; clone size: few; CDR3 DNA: TGTGCCAGCAGTGAACCGGGACTCCTAGCTTACAATGAGCAGTTCTTC; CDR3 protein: CASSEPGLLAYNEQFF
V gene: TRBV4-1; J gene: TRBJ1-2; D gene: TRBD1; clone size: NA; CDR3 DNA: TGCGCCAGCAGCCAAGAGCTGGCAGGGGGCCGCAGCGGCTACACCTTC; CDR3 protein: CASSQELAGGRSGYTF
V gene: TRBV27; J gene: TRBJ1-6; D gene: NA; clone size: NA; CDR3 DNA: TGTGCCAGCACCCGCCAGGGCCCGTATAATTCACCCCTCCACTTT; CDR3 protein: CASTRQGPYNSPLHF
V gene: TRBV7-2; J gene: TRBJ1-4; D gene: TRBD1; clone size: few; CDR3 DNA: TGTGCCAGCAGTCCAGGACAGGGGGCGTTGATTAGTAATGAAAAACTGTTTTTT; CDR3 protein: CASSPGQGALISNEKLFF
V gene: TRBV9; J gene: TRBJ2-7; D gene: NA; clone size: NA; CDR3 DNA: TGTGCCAGCAGCCCGTACTCACAGACCTCCTACGAGCAGTACTTC; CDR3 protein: CASSPYSQTSYEQYF
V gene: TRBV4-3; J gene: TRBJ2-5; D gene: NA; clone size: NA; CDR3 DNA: TGCGCCAGCAGCCAAGGAGTCCCAGGGATGGGGGAGACCCAGTACTTC; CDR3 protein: CASSQGVPGMGETQYF
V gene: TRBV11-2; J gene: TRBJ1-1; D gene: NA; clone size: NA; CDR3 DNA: TGTGCCAGCAGCTTAGATCGGTCGGGGACTGAAGCTTTCTTT; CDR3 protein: CASSLDRSGTEAFF
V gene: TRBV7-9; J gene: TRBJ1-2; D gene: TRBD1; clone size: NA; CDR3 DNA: TGTGCCAGCAGCTCAGGGGGTGGGCCGGGAGAGGGCTACACCTTC; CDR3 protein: CASSSGGGPGEGYTF
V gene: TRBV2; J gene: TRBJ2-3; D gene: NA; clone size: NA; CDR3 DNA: TGTGCCAGCACCTCTAGGGGGGGGGTCCGCACAGATACGCAGTATTTT; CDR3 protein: CASTSRGGVRTDTQYF
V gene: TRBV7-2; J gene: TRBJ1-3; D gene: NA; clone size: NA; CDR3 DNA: TGTGCCAGCGGCGACAGACTCTCTGGAAACACCATATATTTT; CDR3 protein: CASGDRLSGNTIYF
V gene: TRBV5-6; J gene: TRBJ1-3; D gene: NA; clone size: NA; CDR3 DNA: TGTGCCAGCAGCGATTTCGGCAAGGGGCTAGTCTCTGGAAACACCATATATTTT; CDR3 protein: CASSDFGKGLVSGNTIYF
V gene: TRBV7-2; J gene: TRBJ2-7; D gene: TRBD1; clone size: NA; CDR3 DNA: TGTGCCAGCAGCTTGGGGACAGGCGACTACTACGAGCAGTACTTC; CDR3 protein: CASSLGTGDYYEQYF
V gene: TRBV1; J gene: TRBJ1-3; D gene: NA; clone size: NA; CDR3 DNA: TGCACCAGCAGCCCAGGATCCTCTGGAAACACCATATATTTT; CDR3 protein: CTSSPGSSGNTIYF
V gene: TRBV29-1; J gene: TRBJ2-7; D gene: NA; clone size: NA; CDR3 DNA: TGCAGCGTTCGACCGGGACTGATCTACGAGCAGTACTTC; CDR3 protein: CSVRPGLIYEQYF
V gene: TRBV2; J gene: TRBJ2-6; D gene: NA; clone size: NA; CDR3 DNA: TGTGCCAGCAGTCAATCAGGGGCTGGGGCCAACGTCCTGACTTTC; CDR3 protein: CASSQSGAGANVLTF
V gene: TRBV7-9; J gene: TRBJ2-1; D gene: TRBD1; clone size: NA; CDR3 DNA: TGTGCCAGCCGACTTAACAGGGGACAGTTCTTC; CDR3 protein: CASRLNRGQFF
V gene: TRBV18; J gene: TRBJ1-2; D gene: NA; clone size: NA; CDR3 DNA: TGTGCCAGCTCAATTCCATCCAGGGAAGACTATGGCTACACCTTC; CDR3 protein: CASSIPSREDYGYTF
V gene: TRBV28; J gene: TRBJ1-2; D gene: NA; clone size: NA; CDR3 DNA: TGTGCCAGCTCGGGCGGGGGCGCTTTGGGCTACACCTTC; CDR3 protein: CASSGGGALGYTF
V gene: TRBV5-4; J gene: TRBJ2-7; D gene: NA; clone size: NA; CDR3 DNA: TGTGCCAGCAGCCTCTCTCGGGGGAACTCCTACGAGCAGTACTTC; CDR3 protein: CASSLSRGNSYEQYF
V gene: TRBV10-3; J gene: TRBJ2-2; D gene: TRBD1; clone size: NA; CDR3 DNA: TGTGCCATCAGGGGGGGACAGGGGGCCAACGGGGAGCTGTTTTTT; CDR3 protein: CAIRGGQGANGELFF
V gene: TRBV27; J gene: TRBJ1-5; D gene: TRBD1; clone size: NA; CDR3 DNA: TGTGCCAGCTCTCGTTCGACAGGGAACAATCAGCCCCAGCATTTT; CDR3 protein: CASSRSTGNNQPQHF
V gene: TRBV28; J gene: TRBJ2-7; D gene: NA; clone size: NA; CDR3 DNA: TGTGCCAGCAGTTTTCTTCGGGAGAGTAGCTACGAGCAGTACTTC; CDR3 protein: CASSFLRESSYEQYF
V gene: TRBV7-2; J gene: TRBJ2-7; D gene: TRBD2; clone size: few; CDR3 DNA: TGTGCCAGCAGCCAAAATAGCGGGGCTCTCGTGGGGTACGAGCAGTACTTC; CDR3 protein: CASSQNSGALVGYEQYF
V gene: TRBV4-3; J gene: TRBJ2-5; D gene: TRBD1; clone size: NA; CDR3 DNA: TGCGCCAGCAGCCAAGATCAGGGGGCGCGGGAGACCCAGTACTTC; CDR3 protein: CASSQDQGARETQYF
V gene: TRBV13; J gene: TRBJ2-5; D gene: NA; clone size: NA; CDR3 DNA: TGTGCCAGCAGCTTCGGTGTCGAGACCCAGTACTTC; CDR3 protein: CASSFGVETQYF
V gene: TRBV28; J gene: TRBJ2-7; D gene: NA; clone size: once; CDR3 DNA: TGTGCCAGCAGGCCCGCCGTCTCCTACGAGCAGTACTTC; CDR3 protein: CASRPAVSYEQYF
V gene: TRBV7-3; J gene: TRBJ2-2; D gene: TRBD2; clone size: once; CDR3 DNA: TGTGCCAGCAGCCGCTGGGGGGGCACCGGGGAGCTGTTTTTT; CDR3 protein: CASSRWGGTGELFF
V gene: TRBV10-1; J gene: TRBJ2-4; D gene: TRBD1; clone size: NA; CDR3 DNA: TGCGCCAGCAGACAGGGGAGAGTAACCAAAAACATTCAGTACTTC; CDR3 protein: CASRQGRVTKNIQYF
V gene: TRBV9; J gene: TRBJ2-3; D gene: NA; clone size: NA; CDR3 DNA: TGTGCCAGCAGCCCCCAGTCAGGGCGCACAGATACGCAGTATTTT; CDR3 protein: CASSPQSGRTDTQYF
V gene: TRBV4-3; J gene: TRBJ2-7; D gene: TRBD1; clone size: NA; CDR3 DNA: TGCGCCAGCAGCCTGACCCGGGACAGTACCTACGAGCAGTACTTC; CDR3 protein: CASSLTRDSTYEQYF
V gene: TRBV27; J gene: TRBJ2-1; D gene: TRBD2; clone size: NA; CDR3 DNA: TGTGCCAGCAGTTTGGGAGCGGGAGGGCCTATCAATGAGCAGTTCTTC; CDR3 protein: CASSLGAGGPINEQFF
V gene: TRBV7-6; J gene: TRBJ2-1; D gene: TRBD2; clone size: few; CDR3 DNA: TGTGCCAGCAGCTTAGGTACACTAGCGGGGGGTAATGAGCAGTTCTTC; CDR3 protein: CASSLGTLAGGNEQFF
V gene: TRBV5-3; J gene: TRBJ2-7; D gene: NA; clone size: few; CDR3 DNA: TGTGCCAGCAGCAACGGGGACTCTCCAGGGGAGCAGTACTTC; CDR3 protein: CASSNGDSPGEQYF
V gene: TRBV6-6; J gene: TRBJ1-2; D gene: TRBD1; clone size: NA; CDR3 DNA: TGTGCCAGTTTCACAGGGGAGGGCTACACCTTC; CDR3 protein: CASFTGEGYTF
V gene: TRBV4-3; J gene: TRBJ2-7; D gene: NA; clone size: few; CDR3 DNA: TGCGCCAGCAGCCAAGCCGCAGGGGAATCCTACGAGCAGTACTTC; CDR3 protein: CASSQAAGESYEQYF
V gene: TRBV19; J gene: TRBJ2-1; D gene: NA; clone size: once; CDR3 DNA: TGTGCCAGTAGCAGGTACAATGAGCAGTTCTTC; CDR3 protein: CASSRYNEQFF
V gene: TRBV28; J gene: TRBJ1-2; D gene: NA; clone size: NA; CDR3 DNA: TGTGCCAGCGCCCCCAACGGGTATAACTATGGCTACACCTTC; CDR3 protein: CASAPNGYNYGYTF
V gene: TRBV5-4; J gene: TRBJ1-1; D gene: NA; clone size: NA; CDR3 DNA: TGTGCCAGCAGCTTGATGTATAGGGGTGAAGCTTTCTTT; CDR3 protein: CASSLMYRGEAFF